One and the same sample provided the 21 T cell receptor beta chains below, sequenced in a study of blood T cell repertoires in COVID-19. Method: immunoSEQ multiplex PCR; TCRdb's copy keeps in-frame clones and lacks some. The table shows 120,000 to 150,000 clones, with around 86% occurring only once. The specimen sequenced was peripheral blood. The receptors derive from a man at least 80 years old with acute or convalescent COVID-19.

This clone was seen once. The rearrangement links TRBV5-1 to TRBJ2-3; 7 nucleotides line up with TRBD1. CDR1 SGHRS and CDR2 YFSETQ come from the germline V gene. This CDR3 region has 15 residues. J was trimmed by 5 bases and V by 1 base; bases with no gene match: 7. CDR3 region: CASSLRGQSLDTQYF. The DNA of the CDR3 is TGCGCCAGCAGCTTGCGGGGACAGAGTTTAGATACGCAGTATTTT.

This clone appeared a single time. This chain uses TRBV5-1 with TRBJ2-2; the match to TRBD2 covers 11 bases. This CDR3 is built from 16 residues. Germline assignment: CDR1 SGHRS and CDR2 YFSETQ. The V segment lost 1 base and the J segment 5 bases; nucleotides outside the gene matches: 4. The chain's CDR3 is CASSLPGTSGTGELFF. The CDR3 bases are TGCGCCAGCAGCTTGCCCGGGACTAGCGGAACCGGGGAGCTGTTTTTT.

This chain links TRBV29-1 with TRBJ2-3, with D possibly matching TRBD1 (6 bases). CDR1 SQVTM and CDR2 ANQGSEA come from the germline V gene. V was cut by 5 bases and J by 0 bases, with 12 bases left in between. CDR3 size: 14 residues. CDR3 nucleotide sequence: TGCAGCGTTCAAGCCGGGACAAGCACAGATACGCAGTATTTT. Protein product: CSVQAGTSTDTQYF.

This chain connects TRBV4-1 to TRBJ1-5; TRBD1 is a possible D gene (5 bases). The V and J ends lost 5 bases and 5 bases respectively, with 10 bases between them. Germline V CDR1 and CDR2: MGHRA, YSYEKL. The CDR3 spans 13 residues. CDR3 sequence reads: CASSYQQDQPQHF. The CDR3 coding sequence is TGCGCCAGCAGCTACCAACAGGATCAGCCCCAGCATTTT.

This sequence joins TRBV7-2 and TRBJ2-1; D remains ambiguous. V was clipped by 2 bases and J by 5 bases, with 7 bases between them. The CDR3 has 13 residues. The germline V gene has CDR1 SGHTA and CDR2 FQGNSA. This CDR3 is CASSLMRHNEQFF. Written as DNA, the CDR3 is TGTGCCAGCAGCTTAATGCGCCACAATGAGCAGTTCTTC.

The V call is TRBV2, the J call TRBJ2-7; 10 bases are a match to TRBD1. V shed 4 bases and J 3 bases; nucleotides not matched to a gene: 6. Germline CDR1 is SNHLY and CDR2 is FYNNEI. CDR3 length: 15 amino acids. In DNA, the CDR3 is TGTGCCAGCAGTGGTAGGACAGGGGGTTTCTACGAGCAGTACTTC. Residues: CASSGRTGGFYEQYF.

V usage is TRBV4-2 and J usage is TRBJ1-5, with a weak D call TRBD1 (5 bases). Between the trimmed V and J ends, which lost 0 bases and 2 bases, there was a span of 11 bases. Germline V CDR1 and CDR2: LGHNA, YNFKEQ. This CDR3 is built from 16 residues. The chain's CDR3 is CASSQDRGTRNQPQHF. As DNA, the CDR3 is TGTGCCAGCAGCCAAGATCGCGGGACGCGCAATCAGCCCCAGCATTTT.

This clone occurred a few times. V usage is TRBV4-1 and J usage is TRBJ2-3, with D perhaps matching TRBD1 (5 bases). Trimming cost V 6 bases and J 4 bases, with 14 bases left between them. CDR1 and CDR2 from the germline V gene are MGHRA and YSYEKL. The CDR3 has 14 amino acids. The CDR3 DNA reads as TGCGCCAGCAGTCAGGGCTCATCTCCAGATACGCAGTATTTT. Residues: CASSQGSSPDTQYF.

The CDR3 here is CATSDHYRNQPQHF. CDR3 in DNA: TGTGCCACCAGTGACCACTACAGGAATCAGCCCCAGCATTTT. The chain recombines TRBV24-1 with TRBJ1-5, with a weak D call TRBD1 (5 bases). CDR1 is KGHDR and CDR2 is SFDVKD in the germline V gene. The CDR3 totals 14 residues. Deletions cut 4 bases from V and 4 bases from J, with 10 bases between.

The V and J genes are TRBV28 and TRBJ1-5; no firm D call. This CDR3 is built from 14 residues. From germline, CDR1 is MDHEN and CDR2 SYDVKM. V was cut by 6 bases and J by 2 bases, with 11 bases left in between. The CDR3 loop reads CASRRVRGNQPQHF. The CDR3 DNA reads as TGTGCCAGCAGGAGGGTTCGGGGCAATCAGCCCCAGCATTTT.

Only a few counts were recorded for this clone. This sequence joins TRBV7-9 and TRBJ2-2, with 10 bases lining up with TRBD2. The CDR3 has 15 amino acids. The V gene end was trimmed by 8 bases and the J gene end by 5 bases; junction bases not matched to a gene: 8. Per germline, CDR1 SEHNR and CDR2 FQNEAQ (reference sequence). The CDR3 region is CASFPKRGGTGELFF. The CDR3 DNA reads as TGTGCCAGCTTTCCAAAGCGGGGGGGAACCGGGGAGCTGTTTTTT.

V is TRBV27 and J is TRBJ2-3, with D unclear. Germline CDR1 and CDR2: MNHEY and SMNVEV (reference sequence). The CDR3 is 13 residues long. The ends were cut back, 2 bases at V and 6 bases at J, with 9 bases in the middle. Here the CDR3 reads CASSLNGADTQYF. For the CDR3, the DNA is TGTGCCAGCAGTTTAAACGGAGCGGATACGCAGTATTTT.

CDR3 in amino acids: CASSLEAGGLNEQFF. The DNA for the CDR3 is TGTGCCAGCAGCTTAGAAGCGGGGGGGCTCAATGAGCAGTTCTTC. V is TRBV11-2 and J is TRBJ2-1; 10 positions agree with TRBD2. The V and J ends lost 0 bases and 6 bases, in that order; junction bases with no gene match: 2. The germline V gene encodes CDR1 SGHAT and CDR2 FQNNGV. This CDR3 spans 15 amino acids.

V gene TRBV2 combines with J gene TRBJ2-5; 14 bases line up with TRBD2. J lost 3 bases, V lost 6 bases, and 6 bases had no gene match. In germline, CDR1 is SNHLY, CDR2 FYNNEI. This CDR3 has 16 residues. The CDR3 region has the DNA TGTGCCAGCAGGCTTGGACTAGCGGGGGGCAAAGAGACCCAGTACTTC. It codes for CASRLGLAGGKETQYF.

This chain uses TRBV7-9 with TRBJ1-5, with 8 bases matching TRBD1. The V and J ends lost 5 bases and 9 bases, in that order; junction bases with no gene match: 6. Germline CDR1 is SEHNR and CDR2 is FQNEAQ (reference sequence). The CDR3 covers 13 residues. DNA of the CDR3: TGTGCCAGCAGCCGGACAGGGCCAGGGCCCCAGCATTTT. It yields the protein CASSRTGPGPQHF.

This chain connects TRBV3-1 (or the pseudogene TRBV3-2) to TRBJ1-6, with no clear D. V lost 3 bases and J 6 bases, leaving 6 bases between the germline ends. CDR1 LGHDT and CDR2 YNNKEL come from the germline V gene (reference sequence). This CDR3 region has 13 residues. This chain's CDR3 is CASSHMSNSPLHF. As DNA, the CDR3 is TGTGCCAGCAGCCATATGAGTAATTCACCCCTCCACTTT.

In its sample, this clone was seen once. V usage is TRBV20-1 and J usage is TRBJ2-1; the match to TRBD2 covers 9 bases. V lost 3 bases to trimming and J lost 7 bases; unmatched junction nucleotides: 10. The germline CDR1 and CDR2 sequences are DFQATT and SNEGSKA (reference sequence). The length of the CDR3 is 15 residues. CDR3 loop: CSASKRLAGSNEQFF. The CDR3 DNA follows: TGCAGTGCTAGTAAACGTCTAGCGGGGAGTAATGAGCAGTTCTTC.

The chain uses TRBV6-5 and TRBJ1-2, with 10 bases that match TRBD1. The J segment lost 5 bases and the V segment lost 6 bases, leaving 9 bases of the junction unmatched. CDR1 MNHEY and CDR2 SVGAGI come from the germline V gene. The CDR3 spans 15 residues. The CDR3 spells CASSRGTGDLYGYTF. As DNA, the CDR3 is TGTGCCAGCAGCCGAGGGACAGGGGACCTTTATGGCTACACCTTC.

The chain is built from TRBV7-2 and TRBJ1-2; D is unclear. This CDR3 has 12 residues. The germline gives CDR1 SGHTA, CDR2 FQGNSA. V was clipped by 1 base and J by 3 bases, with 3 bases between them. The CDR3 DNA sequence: TGTGCCAGCAGCTTAGGAGACTATGGCTACACCTTC. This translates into CASSLGDYGYTF.

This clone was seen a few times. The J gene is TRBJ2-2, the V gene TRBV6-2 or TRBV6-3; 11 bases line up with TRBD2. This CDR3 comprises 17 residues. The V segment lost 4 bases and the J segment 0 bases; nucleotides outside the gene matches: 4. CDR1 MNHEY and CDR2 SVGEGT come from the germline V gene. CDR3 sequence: CASSWLAGGPNTGELFF. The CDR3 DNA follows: TGTGCCAGCAGTTGGCTAGCGGGAGGACCGAACACCGGGGAGCTGTTTTTT.

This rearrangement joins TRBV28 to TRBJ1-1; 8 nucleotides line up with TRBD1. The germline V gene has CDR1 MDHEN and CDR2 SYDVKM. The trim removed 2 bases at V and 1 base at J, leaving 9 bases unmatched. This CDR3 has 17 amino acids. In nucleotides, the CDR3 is TGTGCCAGCAGTTTACCCTTGTCCAGGGGGCCGAACACTGAAGCTTTCTTT. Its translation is CASSLPLSRGPNTEAFF.